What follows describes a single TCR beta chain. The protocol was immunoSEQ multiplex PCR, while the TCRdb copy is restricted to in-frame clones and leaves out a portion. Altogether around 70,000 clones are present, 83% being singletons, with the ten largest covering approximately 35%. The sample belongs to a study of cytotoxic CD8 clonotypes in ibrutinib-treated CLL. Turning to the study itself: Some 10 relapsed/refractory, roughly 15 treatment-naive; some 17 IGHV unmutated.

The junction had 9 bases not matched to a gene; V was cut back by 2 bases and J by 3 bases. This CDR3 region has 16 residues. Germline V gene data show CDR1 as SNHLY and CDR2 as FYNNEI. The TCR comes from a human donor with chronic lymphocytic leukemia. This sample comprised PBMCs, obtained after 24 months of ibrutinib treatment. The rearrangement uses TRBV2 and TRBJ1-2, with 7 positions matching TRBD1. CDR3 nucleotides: TGTGCCAGCAGTGAATTGGGCACAGGGGTGGACTATGGCTACACCTTC. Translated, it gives CASSELGTGVDYGYTF. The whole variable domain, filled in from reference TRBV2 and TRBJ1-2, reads EPEVTQTPSHQVTQMGQEVILRCVPISNHLYFYWYRQILGQKVEFLVSFYNNEISEKSEIFDDQFSVERPDGSNFTLKIRSTKLEDSAMYFCASSELGTGVDYGYTFGSGTRLTVV.